The subject of this entry is one T cell receptor beta chain. This specimen belongs to a study of T cell changes during pregnancy in multiple sclerosis. Germline values: CDR1 LGHNA, CDR2 YSLEER. The V end was cut by 4 bases, the J end by 0 bases, with 4 bases between. The CDR3 spans 13 residues. The protocol was immunoSEQ multiplex PCR, while the TCRdb copy is restricted to in-frame clones and leaves out a portion. The table includes 85,000 to 100,000 clones, around 92% detected once. This TCR was recovered from a female donor with multiple sclerosis, enrolled in a pregnancy study. The starting material was peripheral blood, obtained in the first trimester of pregnancy. The chain has TRBV4-3 and TRBJ2-1; no reliable D call. The CDR3 coding sequence is TGCGCCAGCAGCCCTAGCTCCTACAATGAGCAGTTCTTC. Translating it yields CASSPSSYNEQFF.